A selection of T cell receptor beta chains follows, all from one sample in a study of blood T cell repertoires in COVID-19. Sequencing was performed with immunoSEQ multiplex PCR; in TCRdb, only in-frame clones are kept and a portion is missing. The sample gives some 250,000 clones, roughly 86% of which show up once; over 3% is in the top ten. Sequenced: peripheral blood. These receptors were obtained from a woman aged 30 to 39 who had recovered from COVID-19. Both conserved end residues are part of each CDR3. Fields, in order: J gene, V gene, clone size, D gene, CDR3 protein, CDR3 DNA. A D gene is named only where the DNA matches it firmly. A clone size is listed for some rows: how often the clone was seen (once, few, many), or a class if it is expanded.

j_call: TRBJ2-3
v_call: TRBV2
clone_size: -
d_call: TRBD2
cdr3_aa: CASSVSGARGGVLQYF
cdr3_nt: TGTGCCAGCAGTGTTAGCGGAGCAAGGGGAGGGGTGCTGCAGTATTTT

j_call: TRBJ2-1
v_call: TRBV24-1
clone_size: -
d_call: TRBD1
cdr3_aa: CATSDLGQGATDEQFF
cdr3_nt: TGTGCCACCAGTGATTTGGGACAGGGGGCTACGGATGAGCAGTTCTTC

j_call: TRBJ2-1
v_call: TRBV6-4
clone_size: few
d_call: -
cdr3_aa: CASSDSPGYNEQFF
cdr3_nt: TGTGCCAGCAGTGACTCGCCAGGTTACAATGAGCAGTTCTTC

j_call: TRBJ1-2
v_call: TRBV5-1
clone_size: -
d_call: -
cdr3_aa: CASSPQGPTYPYGYTF
cdr3_nt: TGCGCCAGCAGCCCCCAGGGGCCAACCTATCCCTATGGCTACACCTTC

j_call: TRBJ2-2
v_call: TRBV30
clone_size: -
d_call: TRBD2
cdr3_aa: CAWSDTTSSWEGELFF
cdr3_nt: TGTGCCTGGAGTGACACGACTAGCTCTTGGGAAGGGGAGCTGTTTTTT

j_call: TRBJ1-5
v_call: TRBV6-4
clone_size: -
d_call: -
cdr3_aa: CASSDSARGPQHF
cdr3_nt: TGTGCCAGCAGTGACTCGGCGCGGGGGCCCCAGCATTTT

j_call: TRBJ2-5
v_call: TRBV18
clone_size: -
d_call: TRBD2
cdr3_aa: CASSVAAGEIQETQYF
cdr3_nt: TGTGCCAGCTCAGTCGCAGCGGGGGAGATCCAAGAGACCCAGTACTTC

j_call: TRBJ2-7
v_call: TRBV27
clone_size: -
d_call: -
cdr3_aa: CASSFFSSGDGEQYF
cdr3_nt: TGTGCCAGCAGTTTCTTTTCGTCGGGGGACGGCGAGCAGTACTTC

j_call: TRBJ1-1
v_call: TRBV27
clone_size: -
d_call: -
cdr3_aa: CASSLFPARKNTEAFF
cdr3_nt: TGTGCCAGCAGTTTATTCCCCGCTAGAAAGAACACTGAAGCTTTCTTT

j_call: TRBJ2-3
v_call: TRBV6-6
clone_size: few
d_call: -
cdr3_aa: CASSPGPTDTQYF
cdr3_nt: TGTGCCAGCAGCCCAGGGCCTACAGATACGCAGTATTTT

j_call: TRBJ1-2
v_call: TRBV30
clone_size: -
d_call: TRBD1
cdr3_aa: CAWSLPPGSAQGAWVYGYTF
cdr3_nt: TGTGCCTGGAGTCTACCCCCAGGGAGCGCACAGGGGGCATGGGTCTATGGCTACACCTTC

j_call: TRBJ2-3
v_call: TRBV14
clone_size: -
d_call: -
cdr3_aa: CASSQGPTGTQYF
cdr3_nt: TGTGCCAGCAGCCAAGGCCCTACGGGTACGCAGTATTTT

j_call: TRBJ2-5
v_call: TRBV21-1
clone_size: few
d_call: -
cdr3_aa: CASSKRRDRDQETQYF
cdr3_nt: TGTGCCAGCAGCAAACGCCGGGACAGGGACCAAGAGACCCAGTACTTC

j_call: TRBJ2-3
v_call: TRBV9
clone_size: -
d_call: TRBD2
cdr3_aa: CASSVGRGGSTDTQYF
cdr3_nt: TGTGCCAGCAGCGTAGGGCGGGGGGGTAGCACAGATACGCAGTATTTT

j_call: TRBJ2-2
v_call: TRBV11-1
clone_size: -
d_call: -
cdr3_aa: CASRRAEANTGELFF
cdr3_nt: TGTGCCAGCAGACGAGCGGAAGCGAACACCGGGGAGCTGTTTTTT

j_call: TRBJ1-2
v_call: TRBV27
clone_size: -
d_call: TRBD1
cdr3_aa: CASSQQGTGGDGYTF
cdr3_nt: TGTGCCAGCAGTCAACAAGGGACAGGGGGCGATGGCTACACCTTC

j_call: TRBJ2-5
v_call: TRBV5-1
clone_size: -
d_call: TRBD2
cdr3_aa: CASSLSSGQETQYF
cdr3_nt: TGCGCCAGCAGCTTGTCTAGCGGCCAAGAGACCCAGTACTTC

j_call: TRBJ2-1
v_call: TRBV3-1/TRBV3-2
clone_size: -
d_call: TRBD1
cdr3_aa: CASSQDPGTGRKQFF
cdr3_nt: TGTGCCAGCAGCCAAGATCCCGGGACAGGGAGGAAGCAGTTCTTC

j_call: TRBJ1-1
v_call: TRBV10-3
clone_size: -
d_call: TRBD1
cdr3_aa: CAISGTGNTEAFF
cdr3_nt: TGTGCCATCAGTGGGACAGGGAACACTGAAGCTTTCTTT

j_call: TRBJ1-1
v_call: TRBV5-1
clone_size: -
d_call: -
cdr3_aa: CASSLVGELNTEAFF
cdr3_nt: TGCGCCAGCAGCTTGGTAGGAGAATTGAACACTGAAGCTTTCTTT

j_call: TRBJ2-5
v_call: TRBV3-1/TRBV3-2
clone_size: once
d_call: -
cdr3_aa: CASSRPRGLQETQYF
cdr3_nt: TGTGCCAGCAGCCGCCCGCGGGGTCTACAAGAGACCCAGTACTTC

j_call: TRBJ1-1
v_call: TRBV7-7
clone_size: -
d_call: -
cdr3_aa: CASRLVLATLNTEAFF
cdr3_nt: TGTGCCAGCAGGTTGGTATTAGCCACCCTGAACACTGAAGCTTTCTTT

j_call: TRBJ2-1
v_call: TRBV5-1
clone_size: -
d_call: -
cdr3_aa: CASSYMGLSYNEQFF
cdr3_nt: TGCGCCAGCAGTTATATGGGACTCTCGTACAATGAGCAGTTCTTC

j_call: TRBJ1-4
v_call: TRBV10-3
clone_size: -
d_call: -
cdr3_aa: CAISDWGLNEKLFF
cdr3_nt: TGTGCCATCAGTGATTGGGGACTTAATGAAAAACTGTTTTTT

j_call: TRBJ1-1
v_call: TRBV14
clone_size: few
d_call: -
cdr3_aa: CASSRYSQGKGTEAFF
cdr3_nt: TGTGCCAGCAGCCGTTATTCTCAGGGGAAGGGGACTGAAGCTTTCTTT

j_call: TRBJ1-2
v_call: TRBV7-8
clone_size: -
d_call: TRBD1
cdr3_aa: CASSDGRTGLSLEKYGYTF
cdr3_nt: TGTGCCAGCAGCGACGGTAGGACAGGGCTAAGTCTTGAAAAGTATGGCTACACCTTC

j_call: TRBJ2-3
v_call: TRBV29-1
clone_size: -
d_call: TRBD2
cdr3_aa: CSVAVAGGGADTQYF
cdr3_nt: TGCAGCGTTGCTGTAGCGGGGGGCGGGGCAGATACGCAGTATTTT

j_call: TRBJ1-6
v_call: TRBV6-6
clone_size: -
d_call: TRBD1
cdr3_aa: CASSYIPGTANSPLHF
cdr3_nt: TGTGCCAGCAGCTACATACCCGGGACAGCTAATTCACCCCTCCACTTT

j_call: TRBJ1-4
v_call: TRBV9
clone_size: -
d_call: TRBD1
cdr3_aa: CASSAGTDPNEKLFF
cdr3_nt: TGTGCCAGCAGCGCAGGGACAGACCCTAATGAAAAACTGTTTTTT

j_call: TRBJ1-1
v_call: TRBV7-2
clone_size: -
d_call: -
cdr3_aa: CASSPRGAMNTEAFF
cdr3_nt: TGTGCCAGCAGCCCCCGGGGGGCCATGAACACTGAAGCTTTCTTT

j_call: TRBJ2-3
v_call: TRBV5-6
clone_size: -
d_call: TRBD2
cdr3_aa: CASSLLASGGALDTQYF
cdr3_nt: TGTGCCAGCAGCTTGTTGGCTAGCGGGGGGGCATTGGATACGCAGTATTTT

j_call: TRBJ1-4
v_call: TRBV4-1
clone_size: -
d_call: -
cdr3_aa: CASSPPGKLFF
cdr3_nt: TGCGCCAGCAGCCCCCCCGGGAAACTGTTTTTT

j_call: TRBJ1-2
v_call: TRBV11-2
clone_size: -
d_call: -
cdr3_aa: CASSPFGEDYGYTF
cdr3_nt: TGTGCCAGCAGCCCCTTTGGGGAGGACTATGGCTACACCTTC

j_call: TRBJ1-2
v_call: TRBV2
clone_size: -
d_call: -
cdr3_aa: CASSGNSYGYTF
cdr3_nt: TGTGCCAGCAGTGGGAACAGCTATGGCTACACCTTC

j_call: TRBJ2-3
v_call: TRBV27
clone_size: few
d_call: TRBD1
cdr3_aa: CASSPRDRGLTDTQYF
cdr3_nt: TGTGCCAGCAGTCCGCGGGACAGGGGGCTGACAGATACGCAGTATTTT

j_call: TRBJ1-2
v_call: TRBV7-3
clone_size: once
d_call: -
cdr3_aa: CASSTTDQGGYTF
cdr3_nt: TGTGCCAGCAGCACGACAGACCAGGGTGGCTACACCTTC

j_call: TRBJ1-2
v_call: TRBV12-5
clone_size: -
d_call: TRBD1
cdr3_aa: CASGLVRAGGDYGYTF
cdr3_nt: TGTGCTAGTGGTTTGGTACGGGCAGGGGGCGACTATGGCTACACCTTC

j_call: TRBJ2-4
v_call: TRBV30
clone_size: -
d_call: TRBD2
cdr3_aa: CAWSPWVAGGPRNIQYF
cdr3_nt: TGTGCCTGGAGTCCCTGGGTAGCGGGGGGGCCGAGGAACATTCAGTACTTC

j_call: TRBJ2-1
v_call: TRBV4-1
clone_size: -
d_call: -
cdr3_aa: CASSTLLSSYNEQFF
cdr3_nt: TGCGCCAGCAGCACCCTTCTGAGCTCCTACAATGAGCAGTTCTTC

j_call: TRBJ2-2
v_call: TRBV7-3
clone_size: -
d_call: TRBD1
cdr3_aa: CASSSGQGGTGELFF
cdr3_nt: TGTGCCAGCAGCTCGGGACAGGGAGGCACCGGGGAGCTGTTTTTT

j_call: TRBJ1-5
v_call: TRBV27
clone_size: -
d_call: -
cdr3_aa: CASSLGQTHQPQHF
cdr3_nt: TGTGCCAGCAGTTTAGGCCAGACTCATCAGCCCCAGCATTTT

j_call: TRBJ2-1
v_call: TRBV7-3
clone_size: -
d_call: TRBD1
cdr3_aa: CASSLEGALSYNEQFF
cdr3_nt: TGTGCCAGCAGCTTAGAGGGGGCCCTTTCCTACAATGAGCAGTTCTTC

j_call: TRBJ2-5
v_call: TRBV7-8
clone_size: -
d_call: TRBD2
cdr3_aa: CASSFGLAETQYF
cdr3_nt: TGTGCCAGCAGCTTCGGACTAGCGGAGACCCAGTACTTC

j_call: TRBJ2-5
v_call: TRBV28
clone_size: -
d_call: -
cdr3_aa: CASSSRGGSTQYF
cdr3_nt: TGTGCCAGCAGTTCGAGGGGGGGATCGACCCAGTACTTC

j_call: TRBJ2-2
v_call: TRBV27
clone_size: -
d_call: -
cdr3_aa: CASSFSGANTGELFF
cdr3_nt: TGTGCCAGCAGTTTCTCGGGGGCGAACACCGGGGAGCTGTTTTTT

j_call: TRBJ2-7
v_call: TRBV7-6
clone_size: -
d_call: TRBD1
cdr3_aa: CASSPAPGQGAYEQYF
cdr3_nt: TGTGCCAGCAGCCCAGCACCGGGACAGGGGGCCTACGAGCAGTACTTC

j_call: TRBJ2-2
v_call: TRBV5-4
clone_size: -
d_call: TRBD1
cdr3_aa: CASSRQGAGELFF
cdr3_nt: TGTGCCAGCAGCCGACAGGGGGCCGGGGAGCTGTTTTTT

j_call: TRBJ2-1
v_call: TRBV7-3
clone_size: -
d_call: -
cdr3_aa: CASSRRPGNEQFF
cdr3_nt: TGTGCCAGCAGCCGACGGCCGGGCAATGAGCAGTTCTTC

j_call: TRBJ1-2
v_call: TRBV3-1/TRBV3-2
clone_size: -
d_call: -
cdr3_aa: CASSQVGGGYTF
cdr3_nt: TGTGCCAGCAGCCAAGTAGGAGGTGGCTACACCTTC

j_call: TRBJ2-7
v_call: TRBV5-1
clone_size: -
d_call: -
cdr3_aa: CASSSAGPYEQYF
cdr3_nt: TGCGCCAGCAGCTCGGCGGGACCGTACGAGCAGTACTTC

j_call: TRBJ2-7
v_call: TRBV5-1
clone_size: -
d_call: -
cdr3_aa: CASSLDSVSSYEQYF
cdr3_nt: TGCGCCAGCAGCTTGGACTCGGTAAGCTCCTACGAGCAGTACTTC

j_call: TRBJ1-5
v_call: TRBV18
clone_size: -
d_call: TRBD1
cdr3_aa: CASSPGQDQPQHF
cdr3_nt: TGTGCCAGCTCACCCGGACAGGATCAGCCCCAGCATTTT

j_call: TRBJ1-1
v_call: TRBV2
clone_size: -
d_call: -
cdr3_aa: CASSESRGAEAFF
cdr3_nt: TGTGCCAGCAGTGAGTCCAGGGGCGCTGAAGCTTTCTTT

j_call: TRBJ2-3
v_call: TRBV11-3
clone_size: -
d_call: -
cdr3_aa: CASSLGQMGLDTQYF
cdr3_nt: TGTGCCAGCAGCTTAGGTCAGATGGGCCTTGATACGCAGTATTTT